The T cell receptor (beta chain) under discussion was sequenced for a study of T cells in Graves' hyperthyroidism and ophthalmopathy. Stable hyperthyroidism: no ophthalmopathy progression over 18 months of follow-up. Uncontrolled infection, other autoimmune disease, pregnancy or lactation disqualified patients from enrolment. Amplification of TCR beta CDR3 regions used RNA as the template. In the first-round RT-PCR of the TCR CDR3, the HTBI primer set was used. MiXCR, run by TCRdb on the multiplex PCR reads, gives a single entry per CDR3 protein. This table holds about 47,000 distinct CDR3 sequences, roughly 56% found once. Deletions cut 1 base from V and 13 bases from J, with 16 bases between. The CDR3 length is 14 residues. Looked up from germline, CDR1 is LNHNV and CDR2 is YYDKDF (reference sequence).

Sequenced input: peripheral blood or thyroid tissue (not recorded which). The sequence came from a man aged 18 to 30 with Graves' hyperthyroidism. The rearrangement uses TRBV15 and TRBJ1-4; D ambiguous. Here the CDR3 DNA reads TGTGCCACCAGCAGAGTCGGCAGCCTCGCCGTACTGTTTTTT. This sequence encodes CATSRVGSLAVLFF.